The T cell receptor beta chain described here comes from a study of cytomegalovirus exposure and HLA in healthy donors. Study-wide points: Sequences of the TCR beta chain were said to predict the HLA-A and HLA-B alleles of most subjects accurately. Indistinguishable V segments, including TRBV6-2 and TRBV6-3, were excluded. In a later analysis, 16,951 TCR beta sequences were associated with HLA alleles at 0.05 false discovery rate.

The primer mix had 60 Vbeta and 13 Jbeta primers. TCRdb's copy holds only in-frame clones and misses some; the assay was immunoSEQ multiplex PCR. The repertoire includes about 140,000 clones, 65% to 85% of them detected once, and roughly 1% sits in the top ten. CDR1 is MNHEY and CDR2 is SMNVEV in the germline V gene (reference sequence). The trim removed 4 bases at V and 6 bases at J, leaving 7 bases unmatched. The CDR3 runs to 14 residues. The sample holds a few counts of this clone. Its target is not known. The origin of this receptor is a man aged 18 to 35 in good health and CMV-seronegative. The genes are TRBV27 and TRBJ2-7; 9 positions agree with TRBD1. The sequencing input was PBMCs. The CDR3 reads CASSSPGQGSEQYF. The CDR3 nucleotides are TGTGCCAGCAGTTCTCCGGGACAGGGTAGCGAGCAGTACTTC.